This passage covers 17 T cell receptor beta chains from one sample sequenced in a study of Graves' ophthalmopathy and Graves' hyperthyroidism. Amplification of TCR beta CDR3 regions used RNA transcripts. RT-PCR was first run with HTBI primers, then multiplex PCR in a second round. TCRdb reprocessed the multiplex PCR reads via MiXCR and lists one record per CDR3 protein. The sample shows 600,000 to 700,000 distinct CDR3 sequences, under 50% of them seen only once. The sample comprised peripheral blood. These receptors originate from an adult man with Graves' ophthalmopathy.

With regard to this clonotype: This may be a read error: a much more frequent sequence differs by one nucleotide. Likely a read error: the CDR3 ends without its conserved phenylalanine or tryptophan. The rearrangement uses TRBV7-8 and TRBJ1-4; D not certain. This CDR3 contains 14 residues. V gave up 1 base and J gave up 8 bases, with 11 bases separating them. CDR1 is SGHVS and CDR2 is FQNEAQ in the germline V gene. The CDR3 is CASSLETVPEKLFL. The CDR3 DNA follows: TGTGCCAGCAGCTTAGAAACAGTTCCCGAAAAACTGTTTCTT.

V gene TRBV29-1 combines with J gene TRBJ1-5; D call uncertain. Germline V CDR1 and CDR2: SQVTM, ANQGSEA. The V and J ends lost 6 bases and 7 bases respectively, with 25 bases between them. The CDR3 runs 16 residues. CDR3 sequence (DNA): TGCAGCGTGTGCTCCCCCACCAGCAGAGAAGGGCAGCCCCAGCATTTT. Residues: CSVCSPTSREGQPQHF.

This clonotype was observed many times. The rearrangement uses TRBV5-8 and TRBJ1-6; D possibly corresponds to TRBD1 (6 bases). The V gene's germline CDR1 is SGHTS and CDR2 YDEGEE. CDR3 length: 15 amino acids. Trimming took off 0 bases at V and 7 bases at J, with 11 bases between the two ends. The CDR3 sequence: CASSLVAGDNSPLHF. CDR3 coding DNA: TGTGCCAGCAGCTTGGTCGCAGGGGACAATTCACCCCTCCACTTT.

This clonotype showed up many times. The chain combines TRBV10-3 with TRBJ1-5; TRBD1 matches at 7 bases. In germline, CDR1 is ENHRY, CDR2 SYGVKD. The CDR3 is 15 amino acids. V was pared by 3 bases and J by 3 bases, with 5 bases of the junction left unmatched. The CDR3 sequence is CAISDPGQLNQPQHF. CDR3 DNA sequence: TGTGCCATCAGTGACCCGGGACAGCTCAATCAGCCCCAGCATTTT.

V and J are TRBV9 and TRBJ1-1; D is uncertain. This CDR3 spans 13 amino acids. CDR1 is SGDLS, CDR2 YYNGEE, per germline. V lost 3 bases, J lost 3 bases, and 9 bases lay in between. CDR3: CASSEQRDTEAFF. CDR3 DNA: TGTGCCAGCAGCGAACAGCGGGACACTGAAGCTTTCTTT.

This clonotype has ten or more counts. The chain couples TRBV12-3 or TRBV12-4 to TRBJ1-4; no definite D call. Between the trimmed V and J ends, which lost 2 bases and 5 bases, there was a span of 15 bases. This CDR3 is built from 16 residues. CDR3 DNA sequence: TGTGCCAGCAGTTTAAGGTCGGCATCCGGGAATGAAAAACTGTTTTTT. Encoded protein: CASSLRSASGNEKLFF.

This clonotype came up many times. The rearrangement joins TRBV20-1 to TRBJ2-7; 8 nucleotides agree with TRBD1. This CDR3 contains 13 residues. Germline values: CDR1 DFQATT, CDR2 SNEGSKA (reference sequence). V was clipped by 3 bases and J by 2 bases; unmatched bases: 3. The CDR3 DNA is TGCAGTGCTAGCAGGGGGCAGGCCTACGAGCAGTACTTC. Its translation: CSASRGQAYEQYF.

This clonotype was counted a single time. The genes are TRBV6-5 and TRBJ1-4; D possibly corresponds to TRBD1 (5 bases). From germline, CDR1 is MNHEY and CDR2 SVGAGI. This CDR3 is 15 amino acids long. V lost 5 bases to trimming and J lost 5 bases, with 15 bases between them. CDR3 sequence: CASSVGGRQNEKLFF. The CDR3 DNA is TGTGCCAGCAGTGTCGGGGGACGGCAGAATGAAAAACTGTTTTTT.

Of note for this clonotype: The conserved phenylalanine or tryptophan normally closing the CDR3 is absent here, so this likely arose from a read error. J is TRBJ1-2 and V is TRBV19; D is possibly TRBD1 (5 bases). Germline CDR1 and CDR2: LNHDA and SQIVND (reference sequence). V dropped 5 bases and J dropped 0 bases, with 13 bases sitting between them. The CDR3 has 15 residues. CDR3 sequence reads: CASSPYKGSNYGYTL. The CDR3 nucleotides are TGTGCCAGTAGTCCCTACAAGGGGTCTAACTATGGCTACACCCTC.

This clonotype was detected many times. The gene calls are TRBV9 and TRBJ1-1, with no clear D. With 2 bases removed from V and 0 bases from J, the gap between germline ends came to 5 bases. The length of the CDR3 is 13 residues. CDR1 is SGDLS and CDR2 is YYNGEE in the germline V gene. In DNA, the CDR3 is TGTGCCAGCAGCGTGAGTTTGAACACTGAAGCTTTCTTT. It specifies CASSVSLNTEAFF.

V and J are TRBV25-1 and TRBJ1-1; tentatively, D is TRBD1 (5 bases). CDR1 is MGHDK and CDR2 is SYGVNS in the germline V gene. CDR3 size: 16 residues. Trimming took 3 bases from V and 6 from J, leaving 20 bases between them. The CDR3 loop reads CASSDPRGRLDPEAFF. CDR3 nucleotides: TGTGCCAGCAGTGACCCACGGGGACGGTTGGACCCTGAAGCTTTCTTT.

The CDR3 nucleotides read TGCGCCAGCAGCCAGTTACAGGGATATCAGCGTCAGCCCCAGCATTTT. It translates to CASSQLQGYQRQPQHF. J is TRBJ1-5 and V is TRBV4-1; a possible D gene is TRBD1 (6 bases). V was pared by 3 bases and J by 6 bases, with 18 bases between. Germline CDR1 and CDR2: MGHRA and YSYEKL. The CDR3 is 16 amino acids.

The chain joins TRBV5-4 to TRBJ1-6; D remains unclear. The V end was cut by 4 bases, the J end by 0 bases, with 8 bases between. The CDR3 has 15 amino acids. Germline V lookup: CDR1 SGHNT, CDR2 YYREEE (reference sequence). The CDR3: CASSQESSYNSPLHF. In nucleotides, the CDR3 is TGTGCCAGCAGCCAAGAGAGCTCCTATAATTCACCCCTCCACTTT.

CDR3 sequence: CASSERSRSYEQYF. CDR3 nucleotide sequence: TGTGCCAGCAGTGAGCGCAGTCGCTCCTACGAGCAGTACTTC. V gene TRBV12-3 or TRBV12-4 combines with J gene TRBJ2-7; D gene unclear. The CDR3 spans 14 residues. Trimming took 5 bases from V and 0 from J, leaving 11 bases between them.

In its sample, this clonotype was seen many times. J is TRBJ2-7 and V is TRBV5-1; D call uncertain. This CDR3 spans 14 amino acids. V was shortened by 0 bases and J by 5 bases, with 12 bases between the two germline ends. Germline V CDR1 and CDR2: SGHRS, YFSETQ. The CDR3 protein is CASSLGHSANEQYF. As DNA, the CDR3 is TGCGCCAGCAGCTTGGGGCACAGTGCCAACGAGCAGTACTTC.

In this sample, this clonotype turned up many times. This sequence joins TRBV29-1 and TRBJ2-7, with D perhaps TRBD1 or TRBD2 (5 bases each). Germline-derived CDR1 and CDR2 are SQVTM and ANQGSEA. The CDR3 is 11 residues long. Trimming cost V 1 base and J 6 bases, with 7 bases left between them. The CDR3 spells CSVEGGGEQYF. In nucleotides, the CDR3 is TGCAGCGTTGAAGGTGGGGGCGAGCAGTACTTC.

Comments on this clonotype: This may be a read error, as it is one base from a much larger clone. The rearrangement joins TRBV7-2 to TRBJ2-5, with TRBD2 matching over 9 bases. Germline lookup yields CDR1 SGHTA and CDR2 FQGNSA. The CDR3 extends over 17 amino acids. V shed 1 base, J shed 3 bases, and the junction held 9 bases outside the gene matches. The DNA for the CDR3 is TGTGCCAGCAGCTTAGTTCCGAGCGGGGGGACAGAAGAGACCCAGTACTTC. Encoded protein: CASSLVPSGGTEETQYF.